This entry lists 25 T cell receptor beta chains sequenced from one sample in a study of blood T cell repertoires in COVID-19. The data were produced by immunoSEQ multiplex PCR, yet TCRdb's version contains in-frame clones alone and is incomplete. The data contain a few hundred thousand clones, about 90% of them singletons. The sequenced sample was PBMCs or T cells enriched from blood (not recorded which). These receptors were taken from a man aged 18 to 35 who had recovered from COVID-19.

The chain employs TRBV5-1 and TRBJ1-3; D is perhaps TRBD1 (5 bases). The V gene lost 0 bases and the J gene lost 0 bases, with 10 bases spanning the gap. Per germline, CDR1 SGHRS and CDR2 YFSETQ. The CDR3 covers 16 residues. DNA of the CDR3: TGCGCCAGCAGCTTGGTAGCGGGGGGCTCTGGAAACACCATATATTTT. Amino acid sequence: CASSLVAGGSGNTIYF.

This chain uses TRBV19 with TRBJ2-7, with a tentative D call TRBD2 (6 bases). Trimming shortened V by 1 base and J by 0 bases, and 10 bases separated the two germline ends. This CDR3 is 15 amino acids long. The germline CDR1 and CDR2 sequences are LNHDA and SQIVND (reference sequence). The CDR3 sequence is CASSIGGGTSYEQYF. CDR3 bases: TGTGCCAGTAGTATAGGAGGCGGGACCTCCTACGAGCAGTACTTC.

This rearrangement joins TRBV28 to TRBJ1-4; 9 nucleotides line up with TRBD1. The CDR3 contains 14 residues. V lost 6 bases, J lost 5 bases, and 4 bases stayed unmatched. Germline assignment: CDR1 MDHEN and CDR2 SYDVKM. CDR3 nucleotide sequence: TGTGCCAGCAGAACAACAGGGGGCAATGAAAAACTGTTTTTT. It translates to CASRTTGGNEKLFF.

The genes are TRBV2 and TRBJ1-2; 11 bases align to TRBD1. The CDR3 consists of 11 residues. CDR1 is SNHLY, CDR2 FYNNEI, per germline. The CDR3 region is CKLGQGDGYTF. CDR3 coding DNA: TGTAAATTGGGACAGGGGGATGGCTACACCTTC.

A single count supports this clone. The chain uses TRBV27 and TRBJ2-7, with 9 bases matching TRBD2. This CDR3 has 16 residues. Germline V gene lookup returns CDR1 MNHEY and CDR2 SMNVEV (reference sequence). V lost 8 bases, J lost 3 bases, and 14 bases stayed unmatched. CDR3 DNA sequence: TGTGCCAGCTGTGCGGGAGGGCCAGTCTACGGCTACGAGCAGTACTTC. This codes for CASCAGGPVYGYEQYF.

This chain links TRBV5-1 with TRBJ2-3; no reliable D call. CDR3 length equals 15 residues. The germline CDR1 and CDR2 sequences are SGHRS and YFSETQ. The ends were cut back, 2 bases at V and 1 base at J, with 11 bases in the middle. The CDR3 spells CASSFPKHGTDTQYF. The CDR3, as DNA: TGCGCCAGCAGCTTTCCTAAGCACGGCACAGATACGCAGTATTTT.

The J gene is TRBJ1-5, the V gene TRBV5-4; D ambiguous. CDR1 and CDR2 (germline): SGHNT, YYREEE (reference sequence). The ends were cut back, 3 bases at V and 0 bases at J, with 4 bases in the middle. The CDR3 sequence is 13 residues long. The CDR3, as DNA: TGTGCCAGCAGCTCGGGTAGCAATCAGCCCCAGCATTTT. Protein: CASSSGSNQPQHF.

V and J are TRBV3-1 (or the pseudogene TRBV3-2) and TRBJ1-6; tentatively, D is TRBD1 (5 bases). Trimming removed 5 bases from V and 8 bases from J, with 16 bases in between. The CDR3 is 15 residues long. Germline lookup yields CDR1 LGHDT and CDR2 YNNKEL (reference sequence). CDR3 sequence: CASSDYRGEDSPLHF. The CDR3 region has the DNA TGTGCCAGCAGCGATTATAGGGGTGAAGATTCACCCCTCCACTTT.

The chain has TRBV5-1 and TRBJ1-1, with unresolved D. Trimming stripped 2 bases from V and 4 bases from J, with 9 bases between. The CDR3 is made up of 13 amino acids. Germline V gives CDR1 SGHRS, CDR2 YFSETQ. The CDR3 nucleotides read TGCGCCAGCAGCTTCGAGACACTCACTGAAGCTTTCTTT. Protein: CASSFETLTEAFF. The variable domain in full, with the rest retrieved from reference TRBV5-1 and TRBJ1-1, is KAGVTQTPRYLIKTRGQQVTLSCSPISGHRSVSWYQQTPGQGLQFLFEYFSETQRNKGNFPGRFSGRQFSNSRSEMNVSTLELGDSALYLCASSFETLTEAFFGQGTRLTVV.

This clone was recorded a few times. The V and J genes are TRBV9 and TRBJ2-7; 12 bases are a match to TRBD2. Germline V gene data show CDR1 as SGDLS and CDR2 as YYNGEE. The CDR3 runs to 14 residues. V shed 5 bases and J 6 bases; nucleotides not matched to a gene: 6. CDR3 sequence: CASSGLAGTGEQYF. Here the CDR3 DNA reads TGTGCCAGCAGTGGACTAGCGGGAACAGGCGAGCAGTACTTC.

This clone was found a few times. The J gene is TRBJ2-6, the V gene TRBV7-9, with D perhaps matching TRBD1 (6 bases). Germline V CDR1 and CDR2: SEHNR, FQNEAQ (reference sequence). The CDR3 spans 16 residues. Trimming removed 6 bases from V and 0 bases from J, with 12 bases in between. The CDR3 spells CASSNNRVSGANVLTF. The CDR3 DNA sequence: TGTGCCAGCAGTAACAACAGGGTCTCTGGGGCCAACGTCCTGACTTTC.

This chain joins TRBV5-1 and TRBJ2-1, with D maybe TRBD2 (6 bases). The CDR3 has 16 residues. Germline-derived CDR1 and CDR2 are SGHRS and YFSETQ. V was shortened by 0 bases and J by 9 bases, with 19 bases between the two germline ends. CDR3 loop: CASSLDYGTARGEQFF. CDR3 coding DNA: TGCGCCAGCAGCTTGGACTATGGGACTGCTCGTGGTGAGCAGTTCTTC. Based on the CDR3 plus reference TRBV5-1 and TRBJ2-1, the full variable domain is KAGVTQTPRYLIKTRGQQVTLSCSPISGHRSVSWYQQTPGQGLQFLFEYFSETQRNKGNFPGRFSGRQFSNSRSEMNVSTLELGDSALYLCASSLDYGTARGEQFFGPGTRLTVL.

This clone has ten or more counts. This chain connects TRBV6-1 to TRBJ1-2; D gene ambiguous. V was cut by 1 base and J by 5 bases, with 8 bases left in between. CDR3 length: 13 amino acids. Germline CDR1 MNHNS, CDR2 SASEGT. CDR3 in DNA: TGTGCCAGCAGTGAAGAGACTTATTATGGCTACACCTTC. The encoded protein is CASSEETYYGYTF.

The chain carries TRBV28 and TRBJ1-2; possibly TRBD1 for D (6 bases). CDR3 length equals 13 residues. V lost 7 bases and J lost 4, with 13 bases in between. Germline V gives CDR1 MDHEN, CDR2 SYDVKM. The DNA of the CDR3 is TGTGCCAGCACCTTAGGGGGTAGCTATGGCTACACCTTC. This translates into CASTLGGSYGYTF.

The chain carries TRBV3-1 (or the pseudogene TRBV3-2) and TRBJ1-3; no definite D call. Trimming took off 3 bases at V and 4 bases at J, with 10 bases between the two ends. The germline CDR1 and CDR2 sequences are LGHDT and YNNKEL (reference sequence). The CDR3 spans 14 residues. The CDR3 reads CASSHPGNGNTIYF. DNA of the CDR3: TGTGCCAGCAGCCATCCGGGAAACGGAAACACCATATATTTT.

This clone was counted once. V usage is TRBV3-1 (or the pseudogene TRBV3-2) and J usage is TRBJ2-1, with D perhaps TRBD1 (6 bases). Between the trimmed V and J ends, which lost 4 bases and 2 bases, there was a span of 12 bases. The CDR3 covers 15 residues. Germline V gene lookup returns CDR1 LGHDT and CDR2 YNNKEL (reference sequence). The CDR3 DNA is TGTGCCAGCAGCCCCGGACCAGGGGCCTACAATGAGCAGTTCTTC. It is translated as CASSPGPGAYNEQFF.

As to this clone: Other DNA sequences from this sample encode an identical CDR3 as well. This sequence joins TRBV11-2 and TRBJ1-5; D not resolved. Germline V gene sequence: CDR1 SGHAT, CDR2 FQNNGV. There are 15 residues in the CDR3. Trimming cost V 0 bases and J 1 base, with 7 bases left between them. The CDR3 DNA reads TGTGCCAGCAGCTTAGAGGCCGGGAGCAATCAGCCCCAGCATTTT. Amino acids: CASSLEAGSNQPQHF.

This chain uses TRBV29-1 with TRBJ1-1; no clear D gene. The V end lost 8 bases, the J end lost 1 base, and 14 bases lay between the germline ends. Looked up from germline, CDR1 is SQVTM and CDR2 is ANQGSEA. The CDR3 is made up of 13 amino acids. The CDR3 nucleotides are TGCAGCTTCCGCGGCCTCCGGAACACTGAAGCTTTCTTT. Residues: CSFRGLRNTEAFF.

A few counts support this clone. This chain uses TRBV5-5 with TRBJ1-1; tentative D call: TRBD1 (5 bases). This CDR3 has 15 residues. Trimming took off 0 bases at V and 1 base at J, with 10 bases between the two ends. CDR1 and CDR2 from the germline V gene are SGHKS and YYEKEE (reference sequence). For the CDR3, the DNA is TGTGCCAGCAGCTTGGTAGGGGCAGGGAACACTGAAGCTTTCTTT. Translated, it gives CASSLVGAGNTEAFF.

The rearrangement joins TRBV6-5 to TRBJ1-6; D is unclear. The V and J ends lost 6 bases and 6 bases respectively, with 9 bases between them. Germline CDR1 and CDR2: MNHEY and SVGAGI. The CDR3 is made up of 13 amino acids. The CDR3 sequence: CASSSHINSPLHF. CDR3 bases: TGTGCCAGCAGCTCCCACATTAATTCACCCCTCCACTTT.

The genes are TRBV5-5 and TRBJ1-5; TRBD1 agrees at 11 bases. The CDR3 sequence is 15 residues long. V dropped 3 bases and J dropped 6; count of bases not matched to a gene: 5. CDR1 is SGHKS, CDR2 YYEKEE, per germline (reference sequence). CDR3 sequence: CASSWDRGSPQPQHF. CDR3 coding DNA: TGTGCCAGCAGCTGGGACAGGGGGTCCCCTCAGCCCCAGCATTTT. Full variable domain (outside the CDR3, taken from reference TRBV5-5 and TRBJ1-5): DAGVTQSPTHLIKTRGQQVTLRCSPISGHKSVSWYQQVLGQGPQFIFQYYEKEERGRGNFPDRFSARQFPNYSSELNVNALLLGDSALYLCASSWDRGSPQPQHFGDGTRLSIL.

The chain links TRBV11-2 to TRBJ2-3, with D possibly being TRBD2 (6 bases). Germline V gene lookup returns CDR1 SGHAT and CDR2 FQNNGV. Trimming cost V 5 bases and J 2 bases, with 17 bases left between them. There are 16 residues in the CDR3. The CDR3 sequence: CASSNIRETPTDTQYF. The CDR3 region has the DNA TGTGCCAGCAGCAACATACGGGAGACACCCACAGATACGCAGTATTTT.

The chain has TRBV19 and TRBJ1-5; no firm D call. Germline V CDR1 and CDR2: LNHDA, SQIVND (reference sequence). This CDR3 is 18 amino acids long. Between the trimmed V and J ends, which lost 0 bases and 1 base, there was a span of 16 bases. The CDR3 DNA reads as TGTGCCAGTAGTATAGATCATTTAGCGTTAGGGAGCAATCAGCCCCAGCATTTT. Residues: CASSIDHLALGSNQPQHF.

CDR3 nucleotide sequence: TGCGCCAGCAGCTGGTCGGGACAGGGGCAAGAGACCCAGTACTTC. It yields the protein CASSWSGQGQETQYF. The chain has TRBV5-1 and TRBJ2-5; 10 nucleotides agree with TRBD1. Germline-derived CDR1 and CDR2 are SGHRS and YFSETQ. With V trimmed by 3 bases and J by 2 bases, 4 bases remained unmatched. The CDR3 totals 15 residues. The whole variable domain, remainder taken from reference TRBV5-1 and TRBJ2-5, is KAGVTQTPRYLIKTRGQQVTLSCSPISGHRSVSWYQQTPGQGLQFLFEYFSETQRNKGNFPGRFSGRQFSNSRSEMNVSTLELGDSALYLCASSWSGQGQETQYFGPGTRLLVL.

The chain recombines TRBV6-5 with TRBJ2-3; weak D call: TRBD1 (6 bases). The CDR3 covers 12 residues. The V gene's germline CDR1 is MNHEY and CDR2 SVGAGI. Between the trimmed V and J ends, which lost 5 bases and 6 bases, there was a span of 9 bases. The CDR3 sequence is CASSRGSDTQYF. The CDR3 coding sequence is TGTGCCAGCAGTAGGGGGTCGGATACGCAGTATTTT.